Listed below are T cell receptor beta chains from one sample, sequenced in a study of kidney transplant recipient with SARS-CoV-2 infection. TCRdb itself ran the reads through MiXCR, one entry per CDR3 protein. The data hold roughly 250,000 distinct CDR3 sequences, with 25% to 30% observed a single time. This material consisted of a blood sample, taken at baseline and on roughly day 120 from a kidney transplant recipient. The source of these receptors is a young adult male patient who had COVID-19 and was a kidney transplant recipient. Among the T cells, some may be from the graft donor. The CDR3 runs from the conserved cysteine through the conserved F or W. A D gene is named only where the DNA matches it firmly. Clone size is shown for a subset of rows, as once, few, many or a class of expanded clone.

.	TRBV28	many	TRBJ1-2	TGTGCCAGCAGGGGAACAGGGATGGACCAAGGGATTCGATTC	CASRGTGMDQGIRF
TRBD1	TRBV5-4	.	TRBJ1-3	TGTGCCAGCAGCTTGGCACCACAGGGGAATGGAAACACCATATATTTT	CASSLAPQGNGNTIYF
.	TRBV7-7	.	TRBJ1-2	TGTGCCAGCAGCGAGTATTATAAGTGCCGAAAGACCTATGGCTACACCTTC	CASSEYYKCRKTYGYTF
.	TRBV5-6	many	TRBJ1-5	TGTGCCAGCAGCTTGGGGGGGGCTAGCCATCAGCCCCAGCATTTT	CASSLGGASHQPQHF
.	TRBV11-3	many	TRBJ1-2	TGTGCCAGCAGCAATCTCATCGATCTCGGAAAGACCTATGGCTACACCTTC	CASSNLIDLGKTYGYTF
TRBD1	TRBV12-3/TRBV12-4	many	TRBJ2-7	TGTGCCAGCAGTTCAATGGGGAGATTTAGTGGACAGGGTGGAATCTCGAGCTCCTACGAGCAGTACTTC	CASSSMGRFSGQGGISSSYEQYF
TRBD2	TRBV12-3/TRBV12-4	many	TRBJ2-1	TGTGCCAGCAGTCAGACTAGCCAGGATGAGCAGTTCTTC	CASSQTSQDEQFF
.	TRBV11-3	many	TRBJ2-1	TGTGCCAGCAGCTTAGGGGCAAGGGATGAGCAGTTCTTC	CASSLGARDEQFF
TRBD1	TRBV11-2	many	TRBJ2-7	TGTGCCAGCAGATTCACAGGGGCGAACGAGCAGTACTTC	CASRFTGANEQYF
TRBD1	TRBV29-1	many	TRBJ2-2	TGCAGCGTTGAAGAGAGGCGGACAGGGGGGCCCGGGGAGCTGTTTTTT	CSVEERRTGGPGELFF
TRBD2	TRBV3-1	few	TRBJ2-4	TGTGCCAGCAGCCCCGGACTAGCGGGAGATAAATTCTTC	CASSPGLAGDKFF
.	TRBV28	few	TRBJ1-3	TGTGCCAGCAGTTTGAGCACGGGAAACACCATATATTTT	CASSLSTGNTIYF
.	TRBV6-5	medium-sized	TRBJ1-1	TGTGCCAGCAGTTACCAAGGGGCAGATGAAGCTTTCTTT	CASSYQGADEAFF
.	TRBV3-1	many	TRBJ2-2	TGTGCCAGCAGCATAGCCCCTCCCATTTCAGGCTTGACCGGGGAGCTGTTTTTT	CASSIAPPISGLTGELFF
TRBD2	TRBV7-2	few	TRBJ2-5	TGTGCCAGCAGCTTAGGCGGGACTAACCAAGAGACCCAGTACTTC	CASSLGGTNQETQYF
.	TRBV5-1	many	TRBJ1-1	TGTGCCAGCAGCTTAGGAGGGGACACTGAAGCTTTCTTT	CASSLGGDTEAFF
TRBD1	TRBV27	.	TRBJ2-1	TGTGCCAGCTGGTCGGGGACAGGGACTTACAATGAGCAGTTCTTC	CASWSGTGTYNEQFF